These 3 T cell receptor beta chains originate from one sample sequenced in a study of ipilimumab plus nivolumab after autologous stem cell transplantation. Assay used: immunoSEQ multiplex PCR; TCRdb lists only in-frame clones, some missing. The data contain 15,000 to 20,000 clones, around 81% of them singletons. The material was PBMCs, obtained in a trial of ipilimumab plus nivolumab as post-transplant consolidation. Receptor source: a male donor with diffuse large B-cell lymphoma.

The V call is TRBV10-2, the J call TRBJ2-5; D is unclear. The germline V and J ends were trimmed by 4 bases and 4 bases, with 19 bases remaining between them. The CDR3 is 16 amino acids. Germline V gene sequence: CDR1 WSHSY, CDR2 SAAADI. CDR3 protein: CASSVRDPHLGETQYF. As DNA, the CDR3 is TGCGCCAGCAGTGTCAGAGACCCGCACCTGGGAGAGACCCAGTACTTC.

The rearrangement links TRBV28 to TRBJ1-1; D is unresolved. This CDR3 has 11 residues. Germline-derived CDR1 and CDR2 are MDHEN and SYDVKM. V was pared by 8 bases and J by 0 bases, with 4 bases between. The CDR3 sequence: CASRLNTEAFF. The DNA of the CDR3 is TGTGCCAGCCGGCTGAACACTGAAGCTTTCTTT.

This chain connects TRBV6-6 to TRBJ2-3; TRBD2 matches at 10 bases. Germline-derived CDR1 and CDR2 are MNHNY and SVGAGI (reference sequence). The CDR3 sequence is 14 residues long. V lost 10 bases to trimming and J lost 1 base; unmatched junction nucleotides: 5. The CDR3 DNA reads as TGTGCCACGCAGCGGGGGGGCGGCACAGATACGCAGTATTTT. Translating gives CATQRGGGTDTQYF.